The 22 T cell receptor beta chains below were found in one sample sequenced in a study of blood T cell repertoires in COVID-19. Method: immunoSEQ multiplex PCR; TCRdb's copy keeps in-frame clones and lacks some. The data contain around 170,000 clones, about 90% of them singletons. Sequencing was performed on peripheral blood. Receptors originate from a man aged 60 to 75 with acute or convalescent COVID-19.

This sequence joins TRBV24-1 and TRBJ1-5; D perhaps matches TRBD1 (5 bases). V was cut by 12 bases and J by 6 bases, with 20 bases left in between. This CDR3 spans 14 amino acids. Germline loops: CDR1 KGHDR, CDR2 SFDVKD. CDR3 sequence: CAPLFQGFGQPQHF. The CDR3 coding sequence is TGTGCCCCGCTTTTTCAGGGCTTTGGTCAGCCCCAGCATTTT.

The chain employs TRBV18 and TRBJ1-5; TRBD1 matches at 8 bases. Germline CDR1 KGHSH, CDR2 LQKENI. V was pared by 6 bases and J by 1 base, with 14 bases of the junction left unmatched. This CDR3 spans 18 amino acids. This CDR3 reads CASSLRGGRQGSNQPQHF. DNA for the CDR3: TGTGCCAGCTCTCTGCGGGGGGGGCGACAGGGGAGCAATCAGCCCCAGCATTTT.

The chain is built from TRBV6-6 and TRBJ2-7; maybe TRBD1 (5 bases). The germline V and J ends were trimmed by 4 bases and 1 base, with 14 bases remaining between them. Germline V gene sequence: CDR1 MNHNY, CDR2 SVGAGI (reference sequence). CDR3 length: 15 amino acids. The CDR3 bases are TGTGCCAGCAGTTCCCGTTCGGACACATCCTACGAGCAGTACTTC. Translating it yields CASSSRSDTSYEQYF.

The chain couples TRBV2 to TRBJ2-1, with a tentative D call TRBD2 (6 bases). The V gene's germline CDR1 is SNHLY and CDR2 FYNNEI. V shed 7 bases and J shed 6 bases, with 13 bases lying between them. The CDR3 covers 13 residues. CDR3 bases: TGTGCCAGCATGAAGACTAGTGCCAATGAGCAGTTCTTC. Protein product: CASMKTSANEQFF. The full variable domain, its missing parts supplied by reference TRBV2 and TRBJ2-1, is EPEVTQTPSHQVTQMGQEVILRCVPISNHLYFYWYRQILGQKVEFLVSFYNNEISEKSEIFDDQFSVERPDGSNFTLKIRSTKLEDSAMYFCASMKTSANEQFFGPGTRLTVL.

This clone occurred once. Here the CDR3 reads CASSRGGGGGETQYF. CDR3 bases: TGTGCCAGCAGCCGAGGCGGGGGAGGAGGGGAGACCCAGTACTTC. This chain joins TRBV7-9 and TRBJ2-5; 7 bases are a match to TRBD2. The CDR3 extends over 15 amino acids. CDR1 SEHNR and CDR2 FQNEAQ come from the germline V gene (reference sequence). J was trimmed by 5 bases and V by 5 bases; bases with no gene match: 11.

This clone was counted between two and nine times. The chain has TRBV4-1 and TRBJ2-1; D perhaps matches TRBD2 (5 bases). Germline CDR1 reads MGHRA; CDR2 reads YSYEKL. Trimming took 2 bases from V and 10 from J, leaving 18 bases between them. The CDR3 runs 15 residues. DNA of the CDR3: TGCGCCAGCAGCCAACCGGACTCGGGTAGGAAAGAGCAGTTCTTC. Residues: CASSQPDSGRKEQFF.

This chain joins TRBV30 and TRBJ1-3; D remains ambiguous. Germline CDR1 reads GTSNPN; CDR2 reads SVGIG (reference sequence). The CDR3 runs 14 residues. V was shortened by 0 bases and J by 2 bases, with 8 bases between the two germline ends. The CDR3 sequence is CAWSVGGTGNTIYF. In DNA, the CDR3 is TGTGCCTGGAGTGTAGGAGGGACTGGAAACACCATATATTTT.

The V gene is TRBV6-1, the J gene TRBJ2-3, with 10 nucleotides matching TRBD2. The CDR3 totals 16 residues. Germline CDR1 and CDR2: MNHNS and SASEGT. V dropped 4 bases and J dropped 5; count of bases not matched to a gene: 9. CDR3 DNA sequence: TGTGCCAGCAGTGCCCAGCGGGGGGGCAGACTAGATACGCAGTATTTT. Translating it yields CASSAQRGGRLDTQYF.

The chain is built from TRBV5-1 and TRBJ1-4, with TRBD1 matching over 9 bases. V lost 4 bases to trimming and J lost 5 bases; unmatched junction nucleotides: 18. Per the germline V gene, CDR1 is SGHRS and CDR2 is YFSETQ. The CDR3 extends over 19 amino acids. The CDR3 DNA follows: TGCGCCAGCAGCCTAGAAGGCTCGGGACAGGGCCCCATAAATGAAAAACTGTTTTTT. Amino acids: CASSLEGSGQGPINEKLFF.

This chain joins TRBV5-6 and TRBJ1-1, with D possibly being TRBD1 (6 bases). CDR1 and CDR2 from the germline V gene are SGHDT and YYEEEE. Trimming shortened V by 4 bases and J by 3 bases, and 22 bases separated the two germline ends. CDR3 length equals 17 residues. CDR3 DNA sequence: TGTGCCAGCAGCACACCTGGGGGCGGCAGTTCGGACACTGAAGCTTTCTTT. This codes for CASSTPGGGSSDTEAFF. The whole variable domain, filled in from reference TRBV5-6 and TRBJ1-1, reads DAGVTQSPTHLIKTRGQQVTLRCSPKSGHDTVSWYQQALGQGPQFIFQYYEEEERQRGNFPDRFSGHQFPNYSSELNVNALLLGDSALYLCASSTPGGGSSDTEAFFGQGTRLTVV.

The chain employs TRBV3-1 (or the pseudogene TRBV3-2) and TRBJ1-2; D may be TRBD1 (5 bases). V dropped 2 bases and J dropped 1 base, with 14 bases sitting between them. This CDR3 comprises 16 residues. CDR1 LGHDT and CDR2 YNNKEL come from the germline V gene (reference sequence). The CDR3 loop reads CASSQNRPTVNYGYTF. CDR3 sequence (DNA): TGTGCCAGCAGCCAAAACCGTCCGACAGTTAACTATGGCTACACCTTC.

The rearrangement links TRBV9 to TRBJ1-2, with 7 bases aligning to TRBD1. The CDR3 is made up of 15 amino acids. Germline trimming cut 2 bases from V and 2 bases from J; bases unmatched to any gene: 6. The germline V gene has CDR1 SGDLS and CDR2 YYNGEE. CDR3 sequence: CASSVLRQGNYGYTF. The CDR3 DNA follows: TGTGCCAGCAGCGTCCTCCGACAGGGCAACTATGGCTACACCTTC.

This clone was detected only once. The J gene is TRBJ2-3, the V gene TRBV2; 11 bases are shared with TRBD2. The length of the CDR3 is 15 residues. Trimming took 4 bases from V and 2 from J; bases not matched to a gene: 2. The germline CDR1 and CDR2 sequences are SNHLY and FYNNEI. Here the CDR3 reads CASSVAGGYTDTQYF. DNA for the CDR3: TGTGCCAGCAGTGTAGCGGGGGGGTACACAGATACGCAGTATTTT.

This clone was seen a single time. This chain links TRBV6-5 with TRBJ1-2; D uncertain. The CDR3 sequence is 13 residues long. V gave up 8 bases and J gave up 6 bases, with 16 bases separating them. The V gene's germline CDR1 is MNHEY and CDR2 SVGAGI. CDR3 coding DNA: TGTGCCAGCCAGAGATTCCCCCGGGATGGCTACACCTTC. Amino acid sequence: CASQRFPRDGYTF.

V gene TRBV4-2 combines with J gene TRBJ2-3; TRBD2 matches 7 bases. The CDR3 loop spans 15 amino acids. V lost 2 bases, J lost 0 bases, and 2 bases stayed unmatched. CDR1 is LGHNA and CDR2 is YNFKEQ in the germline V gene. The CDR3 region is CASSQYGGSTDTQYF. In DNA, the CDR3 is TGTGCCAGCAGCCAATACGGGGGGAGCACAGATACGCAGTATTTT.

The genes are TRBV12-3 or TRBV12-4 and TRBJ1-1; D unclear. Trimming left V 5 bases short and J 4 bases short, with 5 bases between. The CDR3 totals 11 residues. CDR3 sequence: CASSPLTEAFF. In DNA, the CDR3 is TGTGCCAGCAGTCCCCTCACTGAAGCTTTCTTT.

CDR3 sequence reads: CATSEGQVNSPLHF. CDR3 nucleotides: TGTGCCACCAGTGAGGGACAGGTAAATTCACCCCTCCACTTT. The V and J genes are TRBV24-1 and TRBJ1-6, with TRBD1 identical over 8 bases. The CDR3 runs 14 residues. Losses at the gene ends were 4 bases for V and 7 bases for J; bases not matched to a gene: 2. Germline loops: CDR1 KGHDR, CDR2 SFDVKD.

This rearrangement joins TRBV11-2 to TRBJ2-7; 9 bases match TRBD1. V gave up 1 base and J gave up 10 bases; unmatched junction bases: 5. CDR3 length: 13 residues. The V gene's germline CDR1 is SGHAT and CDR2 FQNNGV. The DNA of the CDR3 is TGTGCCAGCAGCTTAGTTGCGGGACAGGGCCAGTACTTC. Translated, it gives CASSLVAGQGQYF.

CDR3 residues: CASSHGLAGTGELFF. CDR3 nucleotides: TGCGCCAGCAGCCACGGACTAGCCGGAACCGGGGAGCTGTTTTTT. This chain uses TRBV5-1 with TRBJ2-2; TRBD2 agrees at 8 bases. The CDR3 runs to 15 residues. The germline V gene encodes CDR1 SGHRS and CDR2 YFSETQ. The ends lost 4 bases at V and 5 bases at J; junction bases unmatched: 7.

The V and J genes are TRBV12-3 or TRBV12-4 and TRBJ2-1; 7 positions agree with TRBD1. CDR3 length equals 12 residues. J was trimmed by 7 bases and V by 6 bases; bases with no gene match: 3. CDR3 loop: CASRLQGNEQFF. The CDR3 DNA reads as TGTGCCAGCAGACTACAGGGGAATGAGCAGTTCTTC.

The count of this clone is one. The V call is TRBV5-1, the J call TRBJ2-7, with D possibly TRBD1 on 8 matching bases. Germline-derived CDR1 and CDR2 are SGHRS and YFSETQ. V was pared by 1 base and J by 3 bases, with 17 bases between. The CDR3 length is 16 residues. CDR3 in DNA: TGCGCCAGCAGCTTGCCTAAACAGGGGGGGTTCTACGAGCAGTACTTC. Translating gives CASSLPKQGGFYEQYF.

J is TRBJ1-2 and V is TRBV6-5; 9 positions match TRBD1. Trimming cost V 6 bases and J 8 bases; bases outside gene matches: 13. This CDR3 is built from 15 residues. Looked up from germline, CDR1 is MNHEY and CDR2 is SVGAGI. In DNA, the CDR3 is TGTGCCAGCAGATCCCCCGGGACAGGGCGAATCGGCTACACCTTC. Protein product: CASRSPGTGRIGYTF.